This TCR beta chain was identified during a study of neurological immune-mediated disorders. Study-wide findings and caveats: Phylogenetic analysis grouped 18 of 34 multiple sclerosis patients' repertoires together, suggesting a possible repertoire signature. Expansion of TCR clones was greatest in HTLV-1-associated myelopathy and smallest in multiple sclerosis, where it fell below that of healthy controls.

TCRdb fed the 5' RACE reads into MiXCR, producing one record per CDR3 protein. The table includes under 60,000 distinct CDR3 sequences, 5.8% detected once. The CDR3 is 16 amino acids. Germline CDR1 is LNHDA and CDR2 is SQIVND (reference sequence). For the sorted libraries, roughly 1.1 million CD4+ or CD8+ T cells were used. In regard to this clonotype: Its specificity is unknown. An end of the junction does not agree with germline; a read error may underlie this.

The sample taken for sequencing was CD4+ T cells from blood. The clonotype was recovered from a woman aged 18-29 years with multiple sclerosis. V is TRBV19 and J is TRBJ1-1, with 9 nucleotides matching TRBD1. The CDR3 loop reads CVSKTGGLYSNTEAFF. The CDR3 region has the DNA TGTGTCAGTAAAACAGGGGGCCTCTATTCGAACACTGAAGCTTTCTTT.